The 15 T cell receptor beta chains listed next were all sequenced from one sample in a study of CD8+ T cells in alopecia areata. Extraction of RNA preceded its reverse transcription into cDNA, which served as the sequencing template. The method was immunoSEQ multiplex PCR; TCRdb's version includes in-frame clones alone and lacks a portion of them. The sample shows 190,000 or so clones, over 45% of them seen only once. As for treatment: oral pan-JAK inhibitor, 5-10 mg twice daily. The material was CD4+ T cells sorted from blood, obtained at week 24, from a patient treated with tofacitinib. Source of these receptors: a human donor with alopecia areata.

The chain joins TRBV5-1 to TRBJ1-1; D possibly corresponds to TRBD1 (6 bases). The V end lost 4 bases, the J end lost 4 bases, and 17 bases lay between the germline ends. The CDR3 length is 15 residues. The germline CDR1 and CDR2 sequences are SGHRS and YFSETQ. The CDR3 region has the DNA TGCGCCAGCAGCCGATACAGGGATCAAGGCACTGAAGCTTTCTTT. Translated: CASSRYRDQGTEAFF.

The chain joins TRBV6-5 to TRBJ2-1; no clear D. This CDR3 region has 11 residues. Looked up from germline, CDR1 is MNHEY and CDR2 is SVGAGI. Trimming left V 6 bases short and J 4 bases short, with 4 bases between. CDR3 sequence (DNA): TGTGCCAGCAGGGATTACAATGAGCAGTTCTTC. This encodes CASRDYNEQFF.

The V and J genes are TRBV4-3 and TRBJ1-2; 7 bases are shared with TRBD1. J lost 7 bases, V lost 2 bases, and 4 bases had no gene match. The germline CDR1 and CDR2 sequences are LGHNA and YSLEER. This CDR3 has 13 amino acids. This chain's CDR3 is CASSQTTGTGYTF. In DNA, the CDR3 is TGCGCCAGCAGCCAAACGACAGGGACTGGCTACACCTTC.

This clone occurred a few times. For the CDR3, the DNA is TGTGCCTGGAGTACTCGGAGGGGTAGGGAAAAACTGTTTTTT. It yields the protein CAWSTRRGREKLFF. The chain uses TRBV30 and TRBJ1-4; possible D gene TRBD1, 5 bases. Deletions cut 2 bases from V and 8 bases from J, with 15 bases between. Germline CDR1 and CDR2: GTSNPN and SVGIG (reference sequence). This CDR3 is 14 amino acids long.

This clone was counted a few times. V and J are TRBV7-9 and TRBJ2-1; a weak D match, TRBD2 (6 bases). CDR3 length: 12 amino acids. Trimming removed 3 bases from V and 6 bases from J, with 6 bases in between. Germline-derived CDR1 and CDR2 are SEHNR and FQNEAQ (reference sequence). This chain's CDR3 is CASSFGSNEQFF. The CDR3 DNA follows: TGTGCCAGCAGCTTCGGGAGCAATGAGCAGTTCTTC.

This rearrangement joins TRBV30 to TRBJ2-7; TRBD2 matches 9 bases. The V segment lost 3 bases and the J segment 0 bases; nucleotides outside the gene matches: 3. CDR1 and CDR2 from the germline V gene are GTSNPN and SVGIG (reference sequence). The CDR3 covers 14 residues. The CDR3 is CAWRRTSASYEQYF. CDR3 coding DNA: TGTGCCTGGAGGCGGACTAGCGCCTCCTACGAGCAGTACTTC.

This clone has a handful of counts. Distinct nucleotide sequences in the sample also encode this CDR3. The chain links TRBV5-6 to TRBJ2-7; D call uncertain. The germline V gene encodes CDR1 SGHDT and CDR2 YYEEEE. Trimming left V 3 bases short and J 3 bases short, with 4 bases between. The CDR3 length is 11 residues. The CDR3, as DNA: TGTGCCAGCAGCTCTTACTACGAGCAGTACTTC. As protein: CASSSYYEQYF.

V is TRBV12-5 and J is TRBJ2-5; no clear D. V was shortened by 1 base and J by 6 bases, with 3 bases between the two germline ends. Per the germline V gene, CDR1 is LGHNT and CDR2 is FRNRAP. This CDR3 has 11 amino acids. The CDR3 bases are TGTGCTAGTGGTTTGGGGCAGACCCAGTACTTC. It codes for CASGLGQTQYF.

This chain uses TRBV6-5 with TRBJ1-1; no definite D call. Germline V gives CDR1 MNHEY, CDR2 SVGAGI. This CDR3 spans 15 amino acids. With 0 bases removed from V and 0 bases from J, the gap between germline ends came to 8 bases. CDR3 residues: CASSYSSGVNTEAFF. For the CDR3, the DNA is TGTGCCAGCAGTTACTCGAGTGGGGTGAACACTGAAGCTTTCTTT.

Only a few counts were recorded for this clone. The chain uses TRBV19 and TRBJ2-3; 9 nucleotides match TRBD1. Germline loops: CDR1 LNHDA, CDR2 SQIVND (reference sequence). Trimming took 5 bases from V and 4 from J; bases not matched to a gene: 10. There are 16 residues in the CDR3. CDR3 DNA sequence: TGTGCCAGTAGTCCAACAGGGGGCGCGCGTGCAGATACGCAGTATTTT. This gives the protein CASSPTGGARADTQYF.

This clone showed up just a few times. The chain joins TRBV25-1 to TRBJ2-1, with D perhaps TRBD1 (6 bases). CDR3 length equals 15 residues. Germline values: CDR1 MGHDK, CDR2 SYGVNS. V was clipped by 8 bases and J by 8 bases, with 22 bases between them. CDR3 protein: CASPYRGQEIDEQFF. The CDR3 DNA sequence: TGTGCCAGCCCTTATCGGGGACAAGAAATCGATGAGCAGTTCTTC.

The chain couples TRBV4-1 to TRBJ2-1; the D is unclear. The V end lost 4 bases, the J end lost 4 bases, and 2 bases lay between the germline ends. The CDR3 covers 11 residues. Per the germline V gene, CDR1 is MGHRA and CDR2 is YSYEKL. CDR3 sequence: CASSLYNEQFF. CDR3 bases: TGCGCCAGCAGCCTTTACAATGAGCAGTTCTTC.

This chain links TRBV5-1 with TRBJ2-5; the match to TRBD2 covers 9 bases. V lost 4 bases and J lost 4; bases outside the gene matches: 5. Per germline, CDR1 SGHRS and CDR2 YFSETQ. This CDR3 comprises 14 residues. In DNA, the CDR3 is TGCGCCAGCAGCGTAGCGGGGGTGGGAGAGACCCAGTACTTC. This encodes CASSVAGVGETQYF.

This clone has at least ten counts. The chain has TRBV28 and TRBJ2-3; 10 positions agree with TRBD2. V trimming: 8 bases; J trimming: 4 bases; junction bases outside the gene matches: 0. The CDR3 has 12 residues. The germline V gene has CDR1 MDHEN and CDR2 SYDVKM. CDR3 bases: TGTGCCAGCCTAGCGGGAGCAGATACGCAGTATTTT. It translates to CASLAGADTQYF.

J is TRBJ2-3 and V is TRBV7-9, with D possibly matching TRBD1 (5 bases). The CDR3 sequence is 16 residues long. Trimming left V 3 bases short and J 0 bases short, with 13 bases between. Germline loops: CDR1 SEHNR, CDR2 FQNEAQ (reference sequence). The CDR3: CASSLGQASSTDTQYF. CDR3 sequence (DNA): TGTGCCAGCAGCTTGGGGCAGGCTTCTAGCACAGATACGCAGTATTTT.